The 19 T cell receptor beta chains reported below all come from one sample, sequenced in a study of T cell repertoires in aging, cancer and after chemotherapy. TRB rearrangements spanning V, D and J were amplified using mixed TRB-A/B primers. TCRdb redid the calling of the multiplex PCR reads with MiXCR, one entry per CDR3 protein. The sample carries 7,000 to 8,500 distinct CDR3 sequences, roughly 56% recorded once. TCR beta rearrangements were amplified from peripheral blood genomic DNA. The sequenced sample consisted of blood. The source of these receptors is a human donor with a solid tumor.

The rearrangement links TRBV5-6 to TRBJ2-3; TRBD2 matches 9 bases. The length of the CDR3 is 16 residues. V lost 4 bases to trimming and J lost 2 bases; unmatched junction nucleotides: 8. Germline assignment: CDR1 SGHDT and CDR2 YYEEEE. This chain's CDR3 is CASSTQTSGPTDTQYF. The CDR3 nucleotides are TGTGCCAGCAGCACTCAGACTAGCGGCCCCACAGATACGCAGTATTTT.

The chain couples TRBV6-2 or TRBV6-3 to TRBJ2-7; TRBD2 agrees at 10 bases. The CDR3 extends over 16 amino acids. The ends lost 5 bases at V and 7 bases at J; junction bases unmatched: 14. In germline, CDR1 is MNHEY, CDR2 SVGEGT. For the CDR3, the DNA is TGTGCCAGCAGTCCCACCAGCGGGAGGGCCTTTCGGGAGCAGTACTTC. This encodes CASSPTSGRAFREQYF.

Here the CDR3 DNA reads TGTGCCTGGAACTCGTTTCTTTCTGGAAACACCATATATTTT. Its protein product is CAWNSFLSGNTIYF. The chain has TRBV30 and TRBJ1-3; D is ambiguous. Germline V CDR1 and CDR2: GTSNPN, SVGIG (reference sequence). V gave up 4 bases and J gave up 1 base, with 11 bases separating them. There are 14 residues in the CDR3.

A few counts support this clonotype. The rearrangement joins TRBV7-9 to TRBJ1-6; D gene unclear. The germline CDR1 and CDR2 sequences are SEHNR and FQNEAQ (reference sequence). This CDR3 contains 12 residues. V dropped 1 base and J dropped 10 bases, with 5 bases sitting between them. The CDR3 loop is CASSLDSSPLHF. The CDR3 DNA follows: TGTGCCAGCAGCTTAGATTCCTCACCCCTCCACTTT.

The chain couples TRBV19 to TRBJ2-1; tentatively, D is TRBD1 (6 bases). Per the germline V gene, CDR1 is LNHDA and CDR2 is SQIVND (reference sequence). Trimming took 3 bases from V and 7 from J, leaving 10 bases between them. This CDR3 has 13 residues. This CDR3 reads CASSITRGNEQFF. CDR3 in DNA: TGTGCCAGTAGTATCACGAGGGGGAATGAGCAGTTCTTC.

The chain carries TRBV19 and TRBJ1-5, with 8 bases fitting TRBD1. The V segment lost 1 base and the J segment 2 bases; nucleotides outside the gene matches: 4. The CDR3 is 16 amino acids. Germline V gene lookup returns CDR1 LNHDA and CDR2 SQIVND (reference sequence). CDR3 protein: CASSIGGQGGNQPQHF. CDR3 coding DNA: TGTGCCAGTAGTATAGGCGGACAGGGCGGCAATCAGCCCCAGCATTTT.

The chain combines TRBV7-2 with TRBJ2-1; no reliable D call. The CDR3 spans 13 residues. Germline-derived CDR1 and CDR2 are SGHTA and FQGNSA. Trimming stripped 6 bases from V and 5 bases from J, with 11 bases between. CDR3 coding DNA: TGTGCCAGCAGTTTTAGTACAAACAATGAGCAGTTCTTC. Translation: CASSFSTNNEQFF.

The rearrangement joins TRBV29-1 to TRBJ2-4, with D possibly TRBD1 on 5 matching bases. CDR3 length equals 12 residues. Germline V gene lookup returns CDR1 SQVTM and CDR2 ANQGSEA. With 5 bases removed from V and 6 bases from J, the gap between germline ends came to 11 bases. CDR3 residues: CSVRRDVNIQYF. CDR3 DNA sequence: TGCAGCGTTCGCAGGGATGTAAACATTCAGTACTTC.

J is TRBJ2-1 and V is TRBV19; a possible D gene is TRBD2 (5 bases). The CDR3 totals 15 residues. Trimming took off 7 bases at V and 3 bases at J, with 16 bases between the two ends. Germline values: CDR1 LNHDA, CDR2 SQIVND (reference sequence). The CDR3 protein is CASTHGADLYNEQFF. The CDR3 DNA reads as TGTGCCAGTACTCACGGAGCGGACCTCTACAATGAGCAGTTCTTC.

CDR3 coding DNA: TGTGCCACAGGTAACTATGGCTACACCTTC. Encoded protein: CATGNYGYTF. V usage is TRBV14 and J usage is TRBJ1-2; D ambiguous. This CDR3 spans 10 amino acids. Germline CDR1 reads SGHDN; CDR2 reads FVKESK. V lost 10 bases and J 1 base, leaving 4 bases between the germline ends.

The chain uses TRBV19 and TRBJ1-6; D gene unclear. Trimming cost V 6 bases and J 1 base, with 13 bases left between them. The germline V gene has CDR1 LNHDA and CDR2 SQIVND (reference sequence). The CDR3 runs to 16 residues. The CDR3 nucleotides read TGTGCCAGTAGGAACGAAAAAGGTTCCTATAATTCACCCCTCCACTTT. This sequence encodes CASRNEKGSYNSPLHF.

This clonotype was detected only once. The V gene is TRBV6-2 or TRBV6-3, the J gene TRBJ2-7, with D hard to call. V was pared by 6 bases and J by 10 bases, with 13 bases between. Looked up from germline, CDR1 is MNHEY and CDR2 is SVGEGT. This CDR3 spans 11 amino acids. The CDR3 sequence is CASRLRTRQYF. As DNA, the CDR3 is TGTGCCAGCAGGCTCCGGACCAGACAGTACTTC.

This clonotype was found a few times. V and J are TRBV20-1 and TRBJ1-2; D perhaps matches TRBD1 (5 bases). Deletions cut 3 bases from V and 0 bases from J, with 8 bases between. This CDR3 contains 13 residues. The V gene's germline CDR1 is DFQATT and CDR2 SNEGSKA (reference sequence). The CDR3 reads CSARGGANYGYTF. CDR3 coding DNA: TGCAGTGCTAGGGGAGGGGCTAACTATGGCTACACCTTC.

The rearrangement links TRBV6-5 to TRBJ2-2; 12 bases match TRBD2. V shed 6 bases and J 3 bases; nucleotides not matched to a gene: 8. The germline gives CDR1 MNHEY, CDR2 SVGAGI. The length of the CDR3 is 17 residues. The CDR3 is CASSLGLAGGHTGELFF. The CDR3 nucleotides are TGTGCCAGCAGCCTCGGGCTAGCGGGAGGGCACACCGGGGAGCTGTTTTTT.

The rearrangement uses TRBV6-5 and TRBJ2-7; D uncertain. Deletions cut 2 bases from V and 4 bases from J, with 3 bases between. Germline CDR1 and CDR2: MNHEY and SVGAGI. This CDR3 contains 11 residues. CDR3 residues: CASSYEYEQYF. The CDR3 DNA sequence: TGTGCCAGCAGTTACGAGTACGAGCAGTACTTC.

Here the CDR3 DNA reads TGTGCCAGCAGCCCTTTTCTCGCAGGCATTACCTCTGGGGCCAACGTCCTGACTTTC. It specifies CASSPFLAGITSGANVLTF. The chain links TRBV5-4 to TRBJ2-6; D unresolved. In germline, CDR1 is SGHNT, CDR2 YYREEE (reference sequence). CDR3 length: 19 residues. Between the trimmed V and J ends, which lost 4 bases and 0 bases, there was a span of 20 bases.

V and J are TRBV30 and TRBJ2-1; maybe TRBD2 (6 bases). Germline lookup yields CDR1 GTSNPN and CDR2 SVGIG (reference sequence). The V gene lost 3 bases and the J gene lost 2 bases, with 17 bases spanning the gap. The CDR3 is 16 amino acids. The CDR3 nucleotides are TGTGCCTGGAGCCACCCCCTTTCGGGGGCCTACAATGAGCAGTTCTTC. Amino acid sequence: CAWSHPLSGAYNEQFF.

CDR3 sequence (DNA): TGTGCCAGCAGCCGACAGGGGGCGCCCCAGCCCTACGAGCAGTACTTC. Translation: CASSRQGAPQPYEQYF. V usage is TRBV6-2 or TRBV6-3 and J usage is TRBJ2-7, with 10 bases lining up with TRBD1. Germline CDR1 is MNHEY and CDR2 is SVGEGT. V was pared by 6 bases and J by 2 bases, with 10 bases of the junction left unmatched. This CDR3 is 16 amino acids long.

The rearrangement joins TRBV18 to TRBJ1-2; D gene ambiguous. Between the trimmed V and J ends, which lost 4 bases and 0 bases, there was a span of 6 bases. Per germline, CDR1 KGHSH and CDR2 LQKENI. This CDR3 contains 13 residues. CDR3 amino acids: CASSRESNYGYTF. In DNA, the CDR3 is TGTGCCAGCTCACGAGAATCTAACTATGGCTACACCTTC.